This is a list of T cell receptor beta chains from one sample in a study of T cells after yellow fever vaccination. TCRdb redid the calling of the 5' RACE reads with MiXCR, one entry per CDR3 protein. Of more than 95,000 distinct CDR3 sequences detected, roughly 6.8% appear once; the ten largest clones hold 2.5% to 3.5%. The specimen comprised CD4+ T cells sorted from PBMCs, sampled around 45 days after the first yellow fever vaccination. These receptors all come from a man aged 18 to 30 who received the YFV17D yellow fever vaccine. Each CDR3 is given with its conserved first and last residue. The D gene is left open where the match is weak. Clone size is shown for a subset of rows, as once, few, many or a class of expanded clone.

v_call	j_call	clone_size	d_call	cdr3_aa	cdr3_nt
TRBV6-5	TRBJ1-2	many	.	CASSYSGGRHGYTF	TGTGCCAGCAGTTACTCCGGGGGGAGGCATGGCTACACCTTC
TRBV7-2	TRBJ2-7	many	TRBD1	CASSLGGQDYEQYF	TGTGCCAGCAGCTTAGGGGGACAGGACTACGAGCAGTACTTC
TRBV18	TRBJ1-2	.	TRBD1	CASSPAGTGYGYTF	TGTGCCAGCTCACCAGCCGGGACAGGTTATGGCTACACCTTC
TRBV29-1	TRBJ2-1	.	.	CSVARVGNEQFF	TGCAGCGTTGCCAGGGTAGGCAATGAGCAGTTCTTC
TRBV12-3/TRBV12-4	TRBJ1-2	many	.	CASSFGPLYGYTF	TGTGCCAGCAGTTTTGGCCCCCTCTATGGCTACACCTTC
TRBV20-1	TRBJ2-1	once	TRBD2	CSANLAENEQFF	TGCAGTGCTAACCTAGCGGAGAATGAGCAGTTCTTC
TRBV7-2	TRBJ2-7	many	TRBD2	CASSLTSGGSYEQYF	TGTGCCAGCAGCTTAACTAGCGGGGGCTCCTACGAGCAGTACTTC
TRBV11-2	TRBJ2-3	many	.	CASSLVLAVGADTQYF	TGTGCCAGCAGCTTAGTTCTTGCGGTGGGGGCAGATACGCAGTATTTT
TRBV5-5	TRBJ1-1	many	.	CASSSTVNTEAFF	TGTGCCAGCAGCTCGACAGTGAACACTGAAGCTTTCTTT
TRBV19	TRBJ2-2	.	TRBD2	CASRLAGVTETGELFF	TGTGCCAGTCGGCTAGCGGGGGTCACGGAGACCGGGGAGCTGTTTTTT
TRBV7-8	TRBJ1-5	few	.	CASSVSTGTDSNQPQHF	TGTGCCAGCAGCGTCAGCACCGGAACAGATAGCAATCAGCCCCAGCATTTT
TRBV4-2	TRBJ2-3	many	.	CASSQRRGDSLSSTDTQYF	TGTGCCAGCAGCCAGCGACGAGGAGACTCCCTCTCTAGCACAGATACGCAGTATTTT
TRBV7-6	TRBJ1-4	many	.	CASSFGGYEKLFF	TGTGCCAGCAGCTTCGGGGGGTACGAAAAACTGTTTTTT
TRBV3-1	TRBJ2-7	many	TRBD1	CASSWPGQGIHEQYF	TGTGCCAGCAGCTGGCCGGGACAGGGCATCCACGAGCAGTACTTC
TRBV5-1	TRBJ2-2	.	.	CASRPSGNTGELFF	TGCGCCAGCAGACCTTCGGGAAACACCGGGGAGCTGTTTTTT
TRBV5-1	TRBJ2-5	many	.	CASSLVLDAQETQYF	TGCGCCAGCAGCTTGGTCCTGGACGCCCAAGAGACCCAGTACTTC
TRBV4-3	TRBJ1-6	many	TRBD1	CASSQGTGGNTPLHF	TGCGCCAGCAGCCAGGGGACAGGGGGTAATACACCCCTCCACTTT
TRBV20-1	TRBJ2-5	many	.	CSASVGGETQYF	TGCAGTGCTAGCGTGGGAGGAGAGACCCAGTACTTC
TRBV10-3	TRBJ1-2	few	TRBD1	CATTDRVENYGYTF	TGTGCCACCACCGACAGGGTGGAGAACTATGGCTACACCTTC
TRBV20-1	TRBJ2-1	few	TRBD1	CSANQGAFLWEQFF	TGCAGTGCCAACCAGGGGGCGTTCCTTTGGGAGCAGTTCTTC